This is a list of T cell receptor beta chains from one sample in a study of blood T cell repertoires in COVID-19. Clones were sequenced by immunoSEQ multiplex PCR, and TCRdb holds only the in-frame ones, with some missing. The sample consists of about 35,000 clones, roughly 80% of them appearing once. The sample comprised peripheral blood. These TCRs come from a man aged 60 to 75 in a cohort sampled during active COVID-19. Both conserved end residues are part of each CDR3. The D gene is left open where the match is weak. Rows may omit the clone size; those that give it use once, few, many or a size class.

clone_size | d_call | j_call | v_call | cdr3_aa | cdr3_nt
NA | NA | TRBJ1-4 | TRBV6-2/TRBV6-3 | CASSDPRTGGREKLFF | TGTGCCAGCAGCGACCCTAGGACGGGAGGACGAGAAAAACTGTTTTTT
NA | NA | TRBJ2-7 | TRBV30 | CAWSVPGRTGEQYF | TGTGCCTGGAGTGTACCGGGGAGGACTGGCGAGCAGTACTTC
NA | NA | TRBJ2-7 | TRBV5-1 | CASSLETGTASTEQYF | TGCGCCAGCAGCTTGGAAACGGGAACGGCATCAACCGAGCAGTACTTC
NA | NA | TRBJ2-2 | TRBV7-9 | CASSPDFPDTGELFF | TGTGCCAGCAGCCCGGACTTCCCGGACACCGGGGAGCTGTTTTTT
NA | NA | TRBJ1-5 | TRBV21-1 | CASSKKGGQYNQPQHF | TGTGCCAGCAGCAAAAAGGGGGGACAGTACAATCAGCCCCAGCATTTT
NA | NA | TRBJ1-3 | TRBV29-1 | CSAATGNTIYF | TGCAGCGCTGCGACAGGAAACACCATATATTTT
NA | TRBD1 | TRBJ1-5 | TRBV6-6 | CASSPGQGATGNQPQHF | TGTGCCAGCAGTCCCGGACAGGGGGCTACAGGCAATCAGCCCCAGCATTTT
NA | TRBD2 | TRBJ2-1 | TRBV7-3 | CASSFGTSGNNEQFF | TGTGCCAGCAGCTTCGGGACTAGCGGGAACAATGAGCAGTTCTTC
NA | TRBD2 | TRBJ2-1 | TRBV5-4 | CASSYTSGSGVYEQFF | TGTGCCAGCAGTTATACTAGCGGGAGTGGGGTTTATGAGCAGTTCTTC
NA | TRBD2 | TRBJ2-2 | TRBV9 | CASSATGTSGRVWTGELFF | TGTGCCAGCAGCGCCACCGGGACTAGCGGGAGGGTGTGGACCGGGGAGCTGTTTTTT
NA | NA | TRBJ1-2 | TRBV14 | CASSRWAGWNYGYTF | TGTGCCAGCAGCCGGTGGGCAGGGTGGAACTATGGCTACACCTTC
NA | TRBD2 | TRBJ2-1 | TRBV6-2/TRBV6-3 | CASSYSPAGGLYNEQFF | TGTGCCAGCAGTTACTCTCCAGCGGGGGGGCTCTACAATGAGCAGTTCTTC
NA | NA | TRBJ2-3 | TRBV7-3 | CASSSRLENTQYF | TGTGCCAGCAGCTCACGTCTAGAAAATACGCAGTATTTT
NA | TRBD1 | TRBJ1-6 | TRBV5-4 | CASSSPGSGTAYNSPLHF | TGTGCCAGCAGCTCACCCGGTTCCGGGACAGCGTATAATTCACCCCTCCACTTT
NA | NA | TRBJ2-7 | TRBV19 | CASAQTATYEQYF | TGTGCCAGCGCCCAGACAGCTACCTACGAGCAGTACTTC
few | NA | TRBJ1-5 | TRBV3-1/TRBV3-2 | CASSQGWLKHREWNQPQHF | TGTGCCAGCAGCCAGGGGTGGTTGAAACACAGGGAGTGGAATCAGCCCCAGCATTTT
NA | NA | TRBJ2-3 | TRBV24-1 | CATSDPPVAGGTDTQYF | TGTGCCACCAGTGATCCACCCGTGGCAGGGGGCACAGATACGCAGTATTTT
NA | NA | TRBJ2-1 | TRBV9 | CASSVGQAVSYNEQFF | TGTGCCAGCAGCGTAGGACAAGCGGTCTCCTACAATGAGCAGTTCTTC
NA | TRBD2 | TRBJ2-2 | TRBV27 | CASRGLAGLSTGELFF | TGTGCCAGCAGGGGACTAGCGGGGTTGAGTACCGGGGAGCTGTTTTTT
NA | TRBD1 | TRBJ2-7 | TRBV6-5 | CASALTGRGKQYF | TGTGCCAGCGCTCTGACAGGGAGAGGCAAGCAGTACTTC
few | NA | TRBJ2-1 | TRBV12-3/TRBV12-4 | CASSSFNNEQFF | TGTGCCAGCAGTTCCTTTAACAATGAGCAGTTCTTC
NA | NA | TRBJ1-6 | TRBV5-1 | CASTTGGAGAVQELHF | TGCGCCAGCACCACTGGGGGGGCAGGGGCCGTCCAGGAGCTCCACTTT
few | NA | TRBJ1-4 | TRBV5-1 | CASSLERGSEKLFF | TGCGCCAGCAGCTTGGAAAGGGGAAGTGAAAAACTGTTTTTT
NA | TRBD1 | TRBJ1-4 | TRBV5-4 | CASSLASTGQTNEKLFF | TGTGCCAGCAGCTTGGCCTCGACAGGGCAAACTAATGAAAAACTGTTTTTT
once | NA | TRBJ2-7 | TRBV5-4 | CASSLVTRGHEQYF | TGTGCCAGCAGCTTGGTCACAAGGGGCCACGAGCAGTACTTC
NA | NA | TRBJ2-7 | TRBV7-2 | CASSSQNSYEQYF | TGTGCCAGCAGCTCACAGAATTCCTACGAGCAGTACTTC
once | TRBD1 | TRBJ2-5 | TRBV11-3 | CASSPRTGGLETQYF | TGTGCCAGCAGCCCTCGGACAGGGGGATTGGAGACCCAGTACTTC
NA | NA | TRBJ2-5 | TRBV11-2 | CASSSGEGGGKTQYF | TGTGCCAGCAGCTCCGGTGAAGGGGGAGGGAAGACCCAGTACTTC
NA | NA | TRBJ2-1 | TRBV15 | CATSRDSNEQFF | TGTGCCACCAGCAGAGATTCGAATGAGCAGTTCTTC
NA | NA | TRBJ2-7 | TRBV28 | CASSSLGRGTSYEQYF | TGTGCCAGCAGTTCCTTGGGGAGGGGGACATCCTACGAGCAGTACTTC
NA | NA | TRBJ2-7 | TRBV6-1 | CASSEALRGYEQYF | TGTGCCAGCAGTGAAGCGCTTCGGGGATACGAGCAGTACTTC
NA | NA | TRBJ2-2 | TRBV7-6 | CASSLATGFAGELFF | TGTGCCAGCAGCTTAGCGACAGGCTTTGCCGGGGAGCTGTTTTTT
NA | TRBD2 | TRBJ2-1 | TRBV7-6 | CASSFGTSGSPSYNEQFF | TGTGCCAGCAGCTTTGGGACTAGCGGGAGCCCCTCCTACAATGAGCAGTTCTTC
few | TRBD1 | TRBJ1-5 | TRBV27 | CASSRTGRQPQHF | TGTGCCAGCAGTAGGACAGGGAGACAGCCCCAGCATTTT
few | NA | TRBJ1-6 | TRBV19 | CASSFLNSPLHF | TGTGCCAGTAGTTTCCTAAATTCACCCCTCCACTTT
NA | NA | TRBJ1-1 | TRBV7-9 | CASSSFAGSAEAFF | TGTGCCAGCAGCTCATTCGCAGGGTCCGCTGAAGCTTTCTTT
NA | NA | TRBJ1-2 | TRBV2 | CASSGGGSYGYTF | TGTGCCAGCAGTGGGGGGGGGAGCTATGGCTACACCTTC
once | NA | TRBJ1-4 | TRBV29-1 | CSARQSNEKLFF | TGCAGCGCCCGACAGTCTAATGAAAAACTGTTTTTT
NA | NA | TRBJ1-2 | TRBV5-8 | CASRSRQPTNYGYTF | TGTGCCAGCAGATCGAGACAGCCTACTAACTATGGCTACACCTTC
few | NA | TRBJ1-2 | TRBV30 | CAWAEDGTTYGYTF | TGTGCCTGGGCGGAGGACGGGACTACCTATGGCTACACCTTC
NA | TRBD1 | TRBJ2-3 | TRBV7-8 | CASSPRDRSTDTQYF | TGTGCCAGCAGCCCCCGGGACAGGAGCACAGATACGCAGTATTTT
NA | NA | TRBJ1-3 | TRBV6-6 | CASSSTDYSGNTIYF | TGTGCCAGCAGTTCGACGGACTACTCTGGAAACACCATATATTTT
NA | NA | TRBJ2-5 | TRBV6-1 | CASSELELQTQYF | TGTGCCAGCAGTGAACTTGAGCTGCAGACCCAGTACTTC
NA | TRBD2 | TRBJ2-1 | TRBV11-2 | CASSSLAGGGHEQFF | TGTGCCAGCAGCTCCCTAGCGGGAGGGGGCCATGAGCAGTTCTTC
NA | NA | TRBJ2-2 | TRBV7-9 | CASSFKGVDTGELFF | TGTGCCAGCAGCTTTAAAGGGGTTGACACCGGGGAGCTGTTTTTT
NA | NA | TRBJ2-2 | TRBV30 | CASATVNRYTGELFF | TGTGCCTCCGCCACCGTCAACAGATACACCGGGGAGCTGTTTTTT
NA | TRBD1 | TRBJ2-7 | TRBV4-1 | CASSQDKGGLEEQYF | TGCGCCAGCAGCCAAGATAAAGGGGGCCTTGAAGAGCAGTACTTC
NA | NA | TRBJ1-5 | TRBV10-2 | CASMRVSNQPQHF | TGCGCCAGCATGAGGGTGAGCAATCAGCCCCAGCATTTT